These T cell receptor beta chains were read from a single sample in a study of blood T cell repertoires in COVID-19. The table came from immunoSEQ multiplex PCR; TCRdb's copy has only in-frame clones and leaves some out. The sample lists around 270,000 clones; 75% to 90% were seen once. The sample consisted of PBMCs or T cells enriched from blood (not recorded which). These receptors all come from a woman in her thirties or forties who had been exposed to COVID-19. Both conserved end residues are part of each CDR3. The D gene is left open where the match is weak. Some rows mark clone size as missing; the rest say once, few, many or name a class of expanded clone.

TRBJ2-2 few TRBV27 . CASSSRTANTGELFF TGTGCCAGCAGTTCCCGGACTGCGAACACCGGGGAGCTGTTTTTT
TRBJ2-3 . TRBV5-6 . CASSLYGQLTDTQYF TGTGCCAGCAGCTTGTACGGACAGCTCACAGATACGCAGTATTTT
TRBJ2-1 . TRBV19 . CASSSFRVFYNEQFF TGTGCCAGTAGTAGTTTCAGGGTATTCTACAATGAGCAGTTCTTC
TRBJ2-1 . TRBV9 TRBD1 CARGQGDNEQFF TGTGCCAGAGGACAGGGGGATAATGAGCAGTTCTTC
TRBJ1-1 . TRBV18 TRBD1 CASSQGQGPPNTEAFF TGTGCCAGCTCACAGGGACAGGGACCCCCGAACACTGAAGCTTTCTTT
TRBJ1-2 few TRBV30 . CAWSAYSGAPFGTF TGTGCCTGGAGTGCTTACTCAGGGGCCCCTTTTGGTACCTTC
TRBJ2-7 . TRBV5-4 TRBD1 CASSLSGTGGYEQYF TGTGCCAGCAGCTTGTCCGGGACAGGGGGCTACGAGCAGTACTTC
TRBJ2-7 . TRBV29-1 . CSVEGRMANEQYF TGCAGCGTTGAAGGGAGGATGGCCAACGAGCAGTACTTC
TRBJ2-7 . TRBV27 TRBD1 CASSPGQDGSYEQYF TGTGCCAGCAGTCCCGGACAGGATGGCTCCTACGAGCAGTACTTC
TRBJ2-6 . TRBV2 TRBD1 CASSEATGPGANVLTF TGTGCCAGCAGTGAAGCGACAGGGCCCGGGGCCAACGTCCTGACTTTC
TRBJ1-2 . TRBV2 . CASSPNENRGYTF TGTGCCAGCAGCCCGAATGAAAACAGGGGCTACACCTTC
TRBJ1-1 . TRBV5-1 . CASHRGWRDTEAFF TGCGCCAGCCATCGGGGGTGGAGGGACACTGAAGCTTTCTTT
TRBJ1-2 . TRBV24-1 TRBD1 CATSARTGGQGYTF TGTGCCACCAGTGCGCGGACAGGGGGTCAAGGCTACACCTTC
TRBJ2-2 once TRBV5-1 . CASSLPGFARELFF TGCGCCAGCAGCTTGCCGGGGTTTGCCCGGGAGCTGTTTTTT
TRBJ1-2 many TRBV19 . CASSPVVTVYGYTF TGTGCCAGTAGCCCCGTAGTGACTGTCTATGGCTACACCTTC
TRBJ1-5 . TRBV2 . CASSEYRSSNQPQHF TGTGCCAGCAGTGAATACAGGTCTAGCAATCAGCCCCAGCATTTT
TRBJ1-2 . TRBV11-2 TRBD1 CASSSTGGNYGYTF TGTGCCAGCAGCTCGACAGGGGGTAACTATGGCTACACCTTC
TRBJ1-1 . TRBV27 . CASREAFF TGTGCCAGTCGTGAAGCTTTCTTT
TRBJ1-1 . TRBV7-9 TRBD1 CASSSTTGSEAFF TGTGCCAGCAGCTCGACGACAGGGTCTGAAGCTTTCTTT
TRBJ1-2 . TRBV5-6 . CASSLGNRVGYGYTF TGTGCCAGCAGCTTGGGAAACAGGGTTGGGTATGGCTACACCTTC
TRBJ1-2 . TRBV28 . CASSFGTAYGYTF TGTGCCAGCAGTTTCGGCACAGCCTATGGCTACACCTTC
TRBJ2-7 . TRBV7-9 . CASSSALHPYEQYF TGTGCCAGCAGCTCCGCCTTACATCCCTACGAGCAGTACTTC
TRBJ1-5 . TRBV5-6 . CASSLVGGHQPQHF TGTGCCAGCAGCTTGGTGGGGGGGCACCAGCCCCAGCATTTT
TRBJ2-1 . TRBV7-2 . CASSLVGAYNEQFF TGTGCCAGCAGCTTAGTGGGGGCATACAATGAGCAGTTCTTC
TRBJ1-2 once TRBV19 . CASSSGVYTYGYTF TGTGCCAGTAGTTCCGGGGTATATACCTATGGCTACACCTTC
TRBJ2-7 . TRBV27 TRBD1 CASRTDRAHEQYF TGTGCCAGCAGGACAGACAGGGCCCACGAGCAGTACTTC
TRBJ1-2 . TRBV27 . CASRLSLGRRYTF TGTGCCAGCAGGCTCTCTTTGGGGCGGCGCTACACCTTC
TRBJ1-1 . TRBV18 . CASSQDGSTEAFF TGTGCCAGCTCGCAAGATGGGAGTACTGAAGCTTTCTTT
TRBJ2-7 . TRBV6-5 TRBD1 CASSIWGQGYEQYF TGTGCCAGCAGTATCTGGGGACAGGGCTACGAGCAGTACTTC
TRBJ2-3 . TRBV9 . CASSVGARDSTDTQYF TGTGCCAGCAGCGTAGGAGCGCGGGACTCCACAGATACGCAGTATTTT
TRBJ2-7 . TRBV29-1 . CSVEDYEQYF TGCAGCGTGGAGGATTACGAGCAGTACTTC
TRBJ2-5 few TRBV5-5 TRBD1 CASSLTGGETQYF TGTGCCAGCAGCCTGACAGGGGGAGAGACCCAGTACTTC